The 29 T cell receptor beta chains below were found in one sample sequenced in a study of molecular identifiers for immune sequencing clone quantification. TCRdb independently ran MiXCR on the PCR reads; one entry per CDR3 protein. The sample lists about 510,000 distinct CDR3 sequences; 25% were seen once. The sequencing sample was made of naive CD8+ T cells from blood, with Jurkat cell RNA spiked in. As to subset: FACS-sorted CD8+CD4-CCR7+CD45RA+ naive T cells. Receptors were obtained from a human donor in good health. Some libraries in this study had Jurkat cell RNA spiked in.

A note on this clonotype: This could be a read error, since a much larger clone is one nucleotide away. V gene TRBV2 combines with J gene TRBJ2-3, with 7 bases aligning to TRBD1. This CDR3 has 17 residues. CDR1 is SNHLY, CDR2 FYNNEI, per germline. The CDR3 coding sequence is TGTGCCAGCTGTGAAGGACAGGCCTTACTGTTTGCAGATACGCAGTATTTT. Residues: CASCEGQALLFADTQYF.

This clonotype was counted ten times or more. The CDR3 DNA follows: TGTGCCAGCAGCCCGGGTTGGGACGAGCAGTACTTC. It encodes CASSPGWDEQYF. The V call is TRBV12-3 or TRBV12-4, the J call TRBJ2-7; D call uncertain. This CDR3 has 12 amino acids. The germline V and J ends were trimmed by 6 bases and 5 bases, with 11 bases remaining between them.

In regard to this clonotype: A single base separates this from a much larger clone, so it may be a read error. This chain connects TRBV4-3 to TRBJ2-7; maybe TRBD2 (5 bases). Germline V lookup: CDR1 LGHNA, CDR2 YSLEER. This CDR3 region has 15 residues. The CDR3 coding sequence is TGCGCCCGCAGCCAAGCGGCAGGTCCGAGAGGAGAGCAGTACTTC. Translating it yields CARSQAAGPRGEQYF.

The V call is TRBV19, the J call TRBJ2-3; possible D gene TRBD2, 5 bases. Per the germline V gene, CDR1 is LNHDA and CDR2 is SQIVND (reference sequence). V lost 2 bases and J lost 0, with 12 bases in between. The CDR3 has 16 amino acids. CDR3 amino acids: CASSIISDSSTDTQYF. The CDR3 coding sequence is TGTGCCAGTAGTATAATTAGCGATTCTAGCACAGATACGCAGTATTTT. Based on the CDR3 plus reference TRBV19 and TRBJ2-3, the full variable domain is DGGITQSPKYLFRKEGQNVTLSCEQNLNHDAMYWYRQDPGQGLRLIYYSQIVNDFQKGDIAEGYSVSREKKESFPLTVTSAQKNPTAFYLCASSIISDSSTDTQYFGPGTRLTVL.

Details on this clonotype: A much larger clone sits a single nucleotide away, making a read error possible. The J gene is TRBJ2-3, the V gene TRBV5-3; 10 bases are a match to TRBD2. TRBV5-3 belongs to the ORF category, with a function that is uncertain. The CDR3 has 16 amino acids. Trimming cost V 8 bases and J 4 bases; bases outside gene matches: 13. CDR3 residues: CASSPASGGHSDTQYF. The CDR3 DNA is TGTGCCAGCAGCCCAGCTAGCGGGGGACACTCAGATACGCAGTATTTT.

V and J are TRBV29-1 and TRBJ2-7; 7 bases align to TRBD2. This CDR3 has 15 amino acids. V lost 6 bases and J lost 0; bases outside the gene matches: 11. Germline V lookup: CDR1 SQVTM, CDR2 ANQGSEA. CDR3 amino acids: CSVSYGGLNSYEQYF. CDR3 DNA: TGCAGCGTAAGTTACGGGGGACTAAACTCCTACGAGCAGTACTTC.

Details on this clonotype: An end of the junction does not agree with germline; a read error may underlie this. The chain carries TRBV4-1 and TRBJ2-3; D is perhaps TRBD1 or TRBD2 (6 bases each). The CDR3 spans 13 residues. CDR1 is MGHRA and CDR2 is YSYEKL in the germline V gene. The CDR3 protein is CASSHNREDTQCF. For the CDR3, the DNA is TGCGCCAGCAGCCATAACAGGGAGGATACGCAGTGTTTT.

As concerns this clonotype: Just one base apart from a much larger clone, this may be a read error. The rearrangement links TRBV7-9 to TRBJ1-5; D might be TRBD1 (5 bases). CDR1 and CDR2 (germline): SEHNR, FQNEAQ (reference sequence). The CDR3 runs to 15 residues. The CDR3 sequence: CASSSQGVGNQAQHF. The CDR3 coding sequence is TGTGCCAGCAGCTCCCAGGGAGTTGGCAATCAGGCCCAGCATTTT.

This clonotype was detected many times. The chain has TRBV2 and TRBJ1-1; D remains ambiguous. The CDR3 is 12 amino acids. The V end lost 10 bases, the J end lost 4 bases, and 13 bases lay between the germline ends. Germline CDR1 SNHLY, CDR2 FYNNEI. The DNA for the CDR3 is TGTGCCACCCCCCCGGGGATCACTGAAGCTTTCTTT. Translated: CATPPGITEAFF.

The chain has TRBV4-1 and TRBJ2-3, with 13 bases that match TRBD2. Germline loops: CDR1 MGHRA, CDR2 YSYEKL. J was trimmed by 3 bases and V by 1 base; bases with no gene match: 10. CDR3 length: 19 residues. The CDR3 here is CASSQGLLAGGRKTDTQYF. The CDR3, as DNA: TGCGCCAGCAGCCAAGGCTTACTAGCGGGGGGGCGAAAGACAGATACGCAGTATTTT.

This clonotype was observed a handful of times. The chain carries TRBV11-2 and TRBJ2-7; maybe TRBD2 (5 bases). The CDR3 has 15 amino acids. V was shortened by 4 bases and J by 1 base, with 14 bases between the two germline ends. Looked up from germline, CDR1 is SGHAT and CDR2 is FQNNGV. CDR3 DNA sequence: TGTGCCAGCAGCTCTGACGGGGAGCAGTCCTACGAGCAGTACTTC. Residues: CASSSDGEQSYEQYF.

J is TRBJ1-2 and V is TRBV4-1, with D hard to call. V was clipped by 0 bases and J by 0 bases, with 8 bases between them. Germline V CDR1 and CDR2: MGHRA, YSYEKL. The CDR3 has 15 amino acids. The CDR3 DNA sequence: TGCGCCAGCAGCCAAGAAAGTAGAACTAACTATGGCTACACCTTC. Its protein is CASSQESRTNYGYTF.

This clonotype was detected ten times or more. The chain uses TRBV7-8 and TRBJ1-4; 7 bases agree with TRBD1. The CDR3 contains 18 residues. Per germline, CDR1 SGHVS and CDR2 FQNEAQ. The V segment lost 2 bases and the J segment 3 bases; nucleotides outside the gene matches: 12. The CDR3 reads CASSLTGDGLSANEKLFF. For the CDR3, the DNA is TGTGCCAGCAGCTTAACAGGGGATGGCCTTTCGGCTAATGAAAAACTGTTTTTT. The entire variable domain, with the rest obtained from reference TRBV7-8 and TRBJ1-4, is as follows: GAGVSQSPRYKVAKRGQDVALRCDPISGHVSLFWYQQALGQGPEFLTYFQNEAQLDKSGLPSDRFFAERPEGSVSTLKIQRTQQEDSAVYLCASSLTGDGLSANEKLFFGSGTQLSVL.

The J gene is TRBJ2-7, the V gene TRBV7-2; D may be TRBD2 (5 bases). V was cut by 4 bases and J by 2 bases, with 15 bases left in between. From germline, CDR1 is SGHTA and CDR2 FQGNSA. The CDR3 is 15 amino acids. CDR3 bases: TGTGCCAGCAGCTCCCCGCTTTTGCGGGCCTACGAGCAGTACTTC. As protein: CASSSPLLRAYEQYF.

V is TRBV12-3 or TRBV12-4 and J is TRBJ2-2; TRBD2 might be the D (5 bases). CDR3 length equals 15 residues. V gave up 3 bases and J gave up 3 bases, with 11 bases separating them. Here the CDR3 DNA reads TGTGCCAGCAGTTTCGGGGATTCGGACACCGGGGAGCTGTTTTTT. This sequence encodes CASSFGDSDTGELFF.

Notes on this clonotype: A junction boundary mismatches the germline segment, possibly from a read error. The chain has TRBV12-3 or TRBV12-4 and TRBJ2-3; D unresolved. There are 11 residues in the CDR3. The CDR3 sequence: CASSLGDTHYF. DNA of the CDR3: TGTGCCAGCAGTCTAGGAGATACGCATTATTTT.

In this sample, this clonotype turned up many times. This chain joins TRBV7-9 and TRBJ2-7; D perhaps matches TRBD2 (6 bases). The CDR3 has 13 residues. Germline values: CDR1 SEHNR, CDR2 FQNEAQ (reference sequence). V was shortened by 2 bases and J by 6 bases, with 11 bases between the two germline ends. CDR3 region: CASSLFGGVEQYF. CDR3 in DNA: TGTGCCAGCAGCTTATTCGGAGGGGTCGAGCAGTACTTC.

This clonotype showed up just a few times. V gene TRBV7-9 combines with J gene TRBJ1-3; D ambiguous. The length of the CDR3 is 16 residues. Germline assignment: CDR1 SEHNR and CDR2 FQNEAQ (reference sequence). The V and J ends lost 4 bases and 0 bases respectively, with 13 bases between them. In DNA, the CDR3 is TGTGCCAGCAGCTCCTCCTTCGGGCTCTCTGGAAACACCATATATTTT. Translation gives CASSSSFGLSGNTIYF.

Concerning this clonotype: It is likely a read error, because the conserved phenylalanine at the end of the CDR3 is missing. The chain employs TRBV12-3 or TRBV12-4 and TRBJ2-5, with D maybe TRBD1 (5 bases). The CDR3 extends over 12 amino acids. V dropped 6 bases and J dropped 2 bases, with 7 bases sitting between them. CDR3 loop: CASRGVQETQYY. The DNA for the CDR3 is TGTGCCAGCAGAGGGGTACAAGAGACCCAGTACTAC.

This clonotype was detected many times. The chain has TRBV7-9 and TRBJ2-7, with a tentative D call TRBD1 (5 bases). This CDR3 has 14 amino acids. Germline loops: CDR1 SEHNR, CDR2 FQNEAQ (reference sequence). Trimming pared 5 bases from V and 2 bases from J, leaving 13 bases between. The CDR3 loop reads CASSARTPTYEQYF. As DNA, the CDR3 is TGTGCCAGCAGCGCCCGGACACCAACCTACGAGCAGTACTTC.

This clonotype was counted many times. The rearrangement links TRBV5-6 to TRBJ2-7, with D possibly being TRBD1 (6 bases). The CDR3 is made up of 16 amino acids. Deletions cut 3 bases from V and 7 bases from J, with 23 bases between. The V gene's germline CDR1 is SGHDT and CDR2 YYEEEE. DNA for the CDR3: TGTGCCAGCAGCTCGAGAACAGGGATCAACCTGGGGGAGCAGTACTTC. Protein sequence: CASSSRTGINLGEQYF.

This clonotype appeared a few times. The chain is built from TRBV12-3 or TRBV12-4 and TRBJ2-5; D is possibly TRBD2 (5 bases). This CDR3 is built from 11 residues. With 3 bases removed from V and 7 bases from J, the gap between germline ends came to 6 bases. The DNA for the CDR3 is TGTGCCAGCAGTTTCCGGGGGACCCAGTACTTC. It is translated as CASSFRGTQYF.

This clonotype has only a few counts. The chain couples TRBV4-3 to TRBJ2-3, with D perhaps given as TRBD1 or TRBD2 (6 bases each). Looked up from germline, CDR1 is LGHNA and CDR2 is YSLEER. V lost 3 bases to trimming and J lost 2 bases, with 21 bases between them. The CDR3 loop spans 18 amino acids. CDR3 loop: CASSHNTGAVPYTDTQYF. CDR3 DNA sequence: TGCGCCAGCAGCCATAACACGGGGGCAGTTCCCTACACAGATACGCAGTATTTT.

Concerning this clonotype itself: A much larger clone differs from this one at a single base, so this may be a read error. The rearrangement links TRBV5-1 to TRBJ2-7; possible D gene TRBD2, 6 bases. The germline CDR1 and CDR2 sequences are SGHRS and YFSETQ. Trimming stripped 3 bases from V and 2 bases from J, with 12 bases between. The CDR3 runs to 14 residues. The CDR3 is CASSSRGSPYEQYF. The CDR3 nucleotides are TGCGCCAGCAGCTCCCGGGGGTCGCCCTACGAGCAGTACTTC. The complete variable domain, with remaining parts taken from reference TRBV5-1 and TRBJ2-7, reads KAGVTQTPRYLIKTRGQQVTLSCSPISGHRSVSWYQQTPGQGLQFLFEYFSETQRNKGNFPGRFSGRQFSNSRSEMNVSTLELGDSALYLCASSSRGSPYEQYFGPGTRLTVT.

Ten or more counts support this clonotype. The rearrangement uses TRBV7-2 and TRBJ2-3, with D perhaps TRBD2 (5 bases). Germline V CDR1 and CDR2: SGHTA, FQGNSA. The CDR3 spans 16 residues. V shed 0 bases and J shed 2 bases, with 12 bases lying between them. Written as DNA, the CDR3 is TGTGCCAGCAGCTTAGCGGGGTGGGAGTACACAGATACGCAGTATTTT. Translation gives CASSLAGWEYTDTQYF. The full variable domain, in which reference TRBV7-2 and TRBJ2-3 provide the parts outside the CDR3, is GAGVSQSPSNKVTEKGKDVELRCDPISGHTALYWYRQSLGQGLEFLIYFQGNSAPDKSGLPSDRFSAERTGGSVSTLTIQRTQQEDSAVYLCASSLAGWEYTDTQYFGPGTRLTVL.

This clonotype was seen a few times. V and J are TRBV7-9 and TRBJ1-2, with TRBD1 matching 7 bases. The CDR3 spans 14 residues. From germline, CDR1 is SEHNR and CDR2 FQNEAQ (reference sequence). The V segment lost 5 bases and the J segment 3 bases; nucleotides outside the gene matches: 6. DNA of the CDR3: TGTGCCAGCAGCCAATCACAGGGGTACTATGGCTACACCTTC. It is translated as CASSQSQGYYGYTF.

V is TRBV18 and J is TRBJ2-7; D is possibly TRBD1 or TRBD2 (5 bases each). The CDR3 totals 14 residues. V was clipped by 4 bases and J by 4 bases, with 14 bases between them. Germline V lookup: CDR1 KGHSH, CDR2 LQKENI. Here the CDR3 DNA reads TGTGCCAGCTCACTACTATCCAGGGAGTACGAGCAGTACTTC. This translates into CASSLLSREYEQYF.

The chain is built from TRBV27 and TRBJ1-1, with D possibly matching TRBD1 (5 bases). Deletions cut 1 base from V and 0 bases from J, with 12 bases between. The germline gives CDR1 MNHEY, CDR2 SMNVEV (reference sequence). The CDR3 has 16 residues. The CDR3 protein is CASSLYRHLMNTEAFF. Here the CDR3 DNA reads TGTGCCAGCAGTTTATACAGGCACCTAATGAACACTGAAGCTTTCTTT.

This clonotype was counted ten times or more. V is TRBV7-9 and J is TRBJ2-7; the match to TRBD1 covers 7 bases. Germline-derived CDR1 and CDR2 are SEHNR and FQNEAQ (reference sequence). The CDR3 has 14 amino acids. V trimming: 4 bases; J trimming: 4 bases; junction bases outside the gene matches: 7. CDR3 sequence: CASSSAGTAYEQYF. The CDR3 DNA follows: TGTGCCAGCAGCTCGGCCGGGACAGCTTACGAGCAGTACTTC.